A selection of T cell receptor beta chains follows, all from one sample in a study of blood T cell repertoires in COVID-19. The table came from immunoSEQ multiplex PCR; TCRdb's copy has only in-frame clones and leaves some out. In the table there are around 470,000 clones, 89% of which are singletons. The sequencing input was peripheral blood. Source of these receptors: a man aged 18 to 30 with COVID-19, enrolled during active disease. Both conserved end residues are part of each CDR3. Fields, in order: J gene, V gene, CDR3 protein.

TRBJ2-2 | TRBV5-1 | CASKIGMDTGELFF
TRBJ1-5 | TRBV6-5 | CASRGFEGGFQPQHF
TRBJ1-4 | TRBV3-1/TRBV3-2 | CASSPSKGSGTGGEKLFF
TRBJ1-2 | TRBV7-9 | CASSPRTGARYGYTF
TRBJ1-5 | TRBV5-3 | CAGMSAGIKQPQHF
TRBJ1-1 | TRBV15 | CATSSDRANTEAFF
TRBJ2-7 | TRBV14 | CASSLHHGTTYEQYF
TRBJ2-7 | TRBV15 | CATSRETGTGARYEQYF
TRBJ1-1 | TRBV30 | CAWSVRQGYPEAFF
TRBJ2-7 | TRBV7-6 | CASSPGLAGREQYF
TRBJ2-7 | TRBV7-9 | CASRDSSYEQYF
TRBJ2-5 | TRBV18 | CASSQGLTETQYF
TRBJ2-7 | TRBV6-5 | CASTSQGAVYEQYF
TRBJ1-5 | TRBV27 | CASTKAGSNQPQHF
TRBJ2-3 | TRBV30 | CAWSVGSGRADTQYF
TRBJ2-2 | TRBV29-1 | CSVDGDGELFF
TRBJ1-3 | TRBV4-1 | CASSLERTAGNTIYF
TRBJ2-2 | TRBV19 | CASSMDRDPYGSGELFF
TRBJ2-3 | TRBV2 | CASRNGLAGESTDTQYF
TRBJ1-2 | TRBV5-4 | CASSPGGVNYGYTF
TRBJ2-7 | TRBV24-1 | CATSDSRRVYEQYF
TRBJ2-1 | TRBV7-2 | CASSGQGLAGYNEQFF
TRBJ1-2 | TRBV9 | CASSDRDGYTF
TRBJ2-1 | TRBV6-4 | CASSLLWSSYNEQFF
TRBJ2-3 | TRBV18 | CASSGGLGTDTQYF
TRBJ2-5 | TRBV29-1 | CSALTGVDSETQYF
TRBJ2-7 | TRBV6-1 | CASSEVGSSYEQYF
TRBJ1-4 | TRBV27 | CASSLAARGNEKLFF
TRBJ2-7 | TRBV5-6 | CASSKTGGSDYEQYF
TRBJ1-2 | TRBV6-1 | CASSETGDSYGYTF
TRBJ2-1 | TRBV13 | CASSYGTSEGYNEQFF
TRBJ2-5 | TRBV11-2 | CASSRDSSTQYF
TRBJ1-6 | TRBV11-3 | CAVSENQNSPLHF
TRBJ2-2 | TRBV24-1 | CATSDLTPGTGELFF
TRBJ1-3 | TRBV3-1/TRBV3-2 | CASSLQLRGNTIYF